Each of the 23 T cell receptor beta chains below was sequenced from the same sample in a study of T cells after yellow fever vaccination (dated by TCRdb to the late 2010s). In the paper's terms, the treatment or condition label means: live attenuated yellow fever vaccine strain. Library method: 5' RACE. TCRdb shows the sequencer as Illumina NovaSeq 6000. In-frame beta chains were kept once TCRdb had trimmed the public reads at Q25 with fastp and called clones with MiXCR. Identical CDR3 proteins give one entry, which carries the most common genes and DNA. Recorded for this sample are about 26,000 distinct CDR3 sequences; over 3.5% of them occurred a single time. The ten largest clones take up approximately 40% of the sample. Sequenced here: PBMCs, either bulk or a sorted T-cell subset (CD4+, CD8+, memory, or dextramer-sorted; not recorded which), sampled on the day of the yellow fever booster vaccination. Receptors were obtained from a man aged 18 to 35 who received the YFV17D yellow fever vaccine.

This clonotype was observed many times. CDR3 loop: CASSRGRDTVGTEAFF. CDR3 coding DNA: TGTGCCAGCAGCCGAGGCCGGGACACGGTAGGGACTGAAGCTTTCTTT. The chain uses TRBV7-9 and TRBJ1-1, with D possibly being TRBD1 (6 bases). This CDR3 is 16 amino acids long. Trimming took off 5 bases at V and 5 bases at J, with 21 bases between the two ends. Germline V CDR1 and CDR2: SEHNR, FQNEAQ (reference sequence).

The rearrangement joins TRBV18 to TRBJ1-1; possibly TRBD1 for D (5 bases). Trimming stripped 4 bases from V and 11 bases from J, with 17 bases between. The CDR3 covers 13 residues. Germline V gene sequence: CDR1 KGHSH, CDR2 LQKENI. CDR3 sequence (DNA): TGTGCCAGCTCACTTAGTGACACCCGGGGGGCTTTCTTT. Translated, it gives CASSLSDTRGAFF.

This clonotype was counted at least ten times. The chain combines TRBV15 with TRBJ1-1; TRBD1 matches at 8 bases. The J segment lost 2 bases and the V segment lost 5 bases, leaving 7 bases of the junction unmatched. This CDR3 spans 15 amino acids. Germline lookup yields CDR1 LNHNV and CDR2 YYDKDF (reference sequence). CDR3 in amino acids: CATSPLTGVNTEAFF. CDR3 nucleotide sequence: TGTGCCACCAGCCCCCTGACAGGGGTCAACACTGAAGCTTTCTTT.

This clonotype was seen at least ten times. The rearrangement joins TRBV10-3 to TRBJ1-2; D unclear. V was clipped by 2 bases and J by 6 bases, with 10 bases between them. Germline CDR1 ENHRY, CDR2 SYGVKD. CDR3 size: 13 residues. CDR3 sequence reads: CAISEGGNNGYTF. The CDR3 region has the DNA TGTGCCATCAGTGAGGGCGGGAACAATGGCTACACCTTC.

Here the CDR3 DNA reads TGTGCCAGCACGAATCACAATGAGCAGTTCTTC. It is translated as CASTNHNEQFF. This sequence joins TRBV7-2 and TRBJ2-1; the D is unclear. Trimming left V 7 bases short and J 5 bases short, with 6 bases between. The CDR3 is 11 amino acids. Germline V gene sequence: CDR1 SGHTA, CDR2 FQGNSA.

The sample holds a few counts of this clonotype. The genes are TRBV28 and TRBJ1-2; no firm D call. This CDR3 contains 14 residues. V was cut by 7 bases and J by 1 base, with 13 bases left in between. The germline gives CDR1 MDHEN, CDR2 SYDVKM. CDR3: CASTAPGINYGYTF. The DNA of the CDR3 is TGTGCCAGCACCGCGCCGGGGATTAACTATGGCTACACCTTC.

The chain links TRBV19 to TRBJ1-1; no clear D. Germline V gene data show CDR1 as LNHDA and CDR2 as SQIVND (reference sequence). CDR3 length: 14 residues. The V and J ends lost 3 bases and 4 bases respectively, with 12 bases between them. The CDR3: CASSIPGLGTEAFF. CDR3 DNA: TGTGCCAGTAGTATTCCTGGGTTGGGCACTGAAGCTTTCTTT.

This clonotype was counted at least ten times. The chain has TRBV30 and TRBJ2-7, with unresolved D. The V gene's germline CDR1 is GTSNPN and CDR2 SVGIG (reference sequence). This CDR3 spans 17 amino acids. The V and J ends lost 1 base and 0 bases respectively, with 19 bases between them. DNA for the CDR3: TGTGCCTGGAGTGACCAACACGTCGATTTCAGCTCCTACGAGCAGTACTTC. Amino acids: CAWSDQHVDFSSYEQYF.

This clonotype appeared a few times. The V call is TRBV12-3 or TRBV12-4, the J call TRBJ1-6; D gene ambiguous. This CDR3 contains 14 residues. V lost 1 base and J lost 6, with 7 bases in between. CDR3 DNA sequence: TGTGCCAGCAGTTTAGGGATTAGTAATTCACCCCTCCACTTT. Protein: CASSLGISNSPLHF.

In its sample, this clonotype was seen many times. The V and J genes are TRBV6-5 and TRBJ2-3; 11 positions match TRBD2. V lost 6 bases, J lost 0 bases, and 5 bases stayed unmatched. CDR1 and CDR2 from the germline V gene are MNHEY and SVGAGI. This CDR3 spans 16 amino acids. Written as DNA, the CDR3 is TGTGCCAGCAGAAATAGCGGGGGGGGTAGCACAGATACGCAGTATTTT. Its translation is CASRNSGGGSTDTQYF.

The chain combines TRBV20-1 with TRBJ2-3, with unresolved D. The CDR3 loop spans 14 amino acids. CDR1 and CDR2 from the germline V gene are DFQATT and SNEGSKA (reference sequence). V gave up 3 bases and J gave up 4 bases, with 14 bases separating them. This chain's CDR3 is CSARIGVSPDTQYF. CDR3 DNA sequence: TGCAGTGCTAGGATTGGGGTTTCCCCAGATACGCAGTATTTT.

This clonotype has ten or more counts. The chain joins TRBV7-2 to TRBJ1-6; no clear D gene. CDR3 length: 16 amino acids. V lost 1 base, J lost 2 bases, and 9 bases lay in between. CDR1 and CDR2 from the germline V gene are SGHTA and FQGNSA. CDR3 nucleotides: TGTGCCAGCAGCTTAGGGAGGGAGGCCTATAATTCACCCCTCCACTTT. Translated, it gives CASSLGREAYNSPLHF.

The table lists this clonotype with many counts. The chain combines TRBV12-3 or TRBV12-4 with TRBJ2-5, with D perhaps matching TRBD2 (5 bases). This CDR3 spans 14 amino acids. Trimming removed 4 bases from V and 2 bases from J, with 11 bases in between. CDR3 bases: TGTGCCAGCAGTTGGAGGTCGGGTCAAGAGACCCAGTACTTC. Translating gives CASSWRSGQETQYF.

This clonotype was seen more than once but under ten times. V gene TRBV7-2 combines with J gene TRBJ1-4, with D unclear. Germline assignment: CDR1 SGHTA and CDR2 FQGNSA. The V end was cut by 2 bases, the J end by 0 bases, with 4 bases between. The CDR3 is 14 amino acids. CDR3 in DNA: TGTGCCAGCAGCTTAATAGCAACTAATGAAAAACTGTTTTTT. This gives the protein CASSLIATNEKLFF.

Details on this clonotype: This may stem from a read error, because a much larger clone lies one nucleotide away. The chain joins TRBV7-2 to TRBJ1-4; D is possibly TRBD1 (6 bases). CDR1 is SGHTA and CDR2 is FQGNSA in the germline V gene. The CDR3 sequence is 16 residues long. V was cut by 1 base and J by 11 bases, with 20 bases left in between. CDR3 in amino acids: CASSLGRGGVSDKLFF. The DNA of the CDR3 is TGTGCCAGCAGCTTAGGTCGCGGGGGCGTGAGTGATAAACTGTTTTTT.

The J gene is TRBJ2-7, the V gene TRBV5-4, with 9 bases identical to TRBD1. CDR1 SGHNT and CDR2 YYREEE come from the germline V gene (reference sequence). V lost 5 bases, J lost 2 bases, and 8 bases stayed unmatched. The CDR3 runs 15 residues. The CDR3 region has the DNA TGTGCCAGCAGTGCTCGGGACAGGGTTACCTACGAGCAGTACTTC. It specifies CASSARDRVTYEQYF.

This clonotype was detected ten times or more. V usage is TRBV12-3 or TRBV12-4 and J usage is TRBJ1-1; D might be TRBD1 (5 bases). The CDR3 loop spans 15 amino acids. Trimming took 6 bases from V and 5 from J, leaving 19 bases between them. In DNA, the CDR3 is TGTGCCAGCAGCTCACTCGGGGGGATACTGACTGAAGCTTTCTTT. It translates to CASSSLGGILTEAFF.

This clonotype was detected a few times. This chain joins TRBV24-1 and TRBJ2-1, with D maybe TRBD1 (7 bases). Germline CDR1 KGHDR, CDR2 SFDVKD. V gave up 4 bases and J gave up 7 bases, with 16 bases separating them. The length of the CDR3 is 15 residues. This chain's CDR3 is CATSDPNRGGNEQFF. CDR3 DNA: TGTGCCACCAGTGACCCAAACAGGGGAGGAAATGAGCAGTTCTTC.

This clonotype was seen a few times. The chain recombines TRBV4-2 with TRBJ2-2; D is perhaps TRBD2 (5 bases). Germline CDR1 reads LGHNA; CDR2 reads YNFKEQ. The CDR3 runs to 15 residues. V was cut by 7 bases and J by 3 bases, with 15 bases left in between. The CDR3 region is CASTQNVGDTGELFF. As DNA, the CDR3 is TGTGCCAGCACGCAAAATGTGGGAGACACCGGGGAGCTGTTTTTT.

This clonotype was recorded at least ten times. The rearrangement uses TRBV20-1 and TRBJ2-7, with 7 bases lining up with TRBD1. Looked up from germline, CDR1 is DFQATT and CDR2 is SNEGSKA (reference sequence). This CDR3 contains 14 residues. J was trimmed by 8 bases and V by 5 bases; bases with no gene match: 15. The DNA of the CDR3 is TGCAGTGCTGTCCCGGGACAGCCGTCCGGGAAGCAGTACTTC. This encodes CSAVPGQPSGKQYF.

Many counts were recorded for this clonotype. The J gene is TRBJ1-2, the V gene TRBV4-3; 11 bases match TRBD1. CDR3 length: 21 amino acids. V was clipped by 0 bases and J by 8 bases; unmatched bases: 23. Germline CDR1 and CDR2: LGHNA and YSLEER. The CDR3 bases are TGCGCCAGCAGCCAAGAGGGGGAGATAGGACAGGGGGCGAAAGAGAGCAGAGGCTACACCTTC. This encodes CASSQEGEIGQGAKESRGYTF.

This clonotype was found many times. CDR3 protein: CSAVGGRTYGYTF. The CDR3 DNA follows: TGCAGTGCTGTGGGGGGGCGCACCTATGGCTACACCTTC. The rearrangement links TRBV20-1 to TRBJ1-2; tentatively, D is TRBD1 (6 bases). The CDR3 runs to 13 residues. The V and J ends lost 5 bases and 4 bases respectively, with 14 bases between them. Germline CDR1 DFQATT, CDR2 SNEGSKA (reference sequence).

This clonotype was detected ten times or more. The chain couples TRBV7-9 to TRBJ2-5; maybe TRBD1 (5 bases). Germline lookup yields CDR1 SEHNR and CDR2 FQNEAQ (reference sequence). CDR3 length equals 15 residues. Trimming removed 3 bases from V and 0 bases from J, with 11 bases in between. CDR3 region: CASSLMTEYQETQYF. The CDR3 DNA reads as TGTGCCAGCAGCTTGATGACAGAGTACCAAGAGACCCAGTACTTC.